This T cell receptor beta chain is from a study of cytomegalovirus exposure and HLA in healthy donors. The study, taken as a whole, reports: The study recorded more than 150 TCR beta chains that were cytomegalovirus-associated. Some V segments (TRBV6-2 and TRBV6-3 among them) were excluded as indistinguishable.

Only a few counts were recorded for this clone. Its antigen is undetermined. The junction shows a germline mismatch at one end, possibly a read error. Germline CDR1 is SGHRS and CDR2 is YFSETQ. The CDR3 length is 19 residues. The PCR made use of 60 Vbeta and 13 Jbeta primers. Profiled with immunoSEQ multiplex PCR; TCRdb holds only in-frame clones, not every one. The sample holds about 200,000 clones, 75% to 85% seen once. This clonotype was obtained from a woman aged 45 to 65 in good health and CMV-seropositive. The chain couples TRBV5-1 to TRBJ2-6, with TRBD1 identical over 11 bases. Sequenced sample: PBMCs. Here the CDR3 reads CASSLAGTGGLTGANGLTF. The CDR3 DNA sequence: TGCGCCAGCAGCTTGGCCGGGACAGGGGGACTAACTGGGGCCAACGGCCTGACTTTC. The full variable domain, completed using reference TRBV5-1 and TRBJ2-6, is KAGVTQTPRYLIKTRGQQVTLSCSPISGHRSVSWYQQTPGQGLQFLFEYFSETQRNKGNFPGRFSGRQFSNSRSEMNVSTLELGDSALYLCASSLAGTGGLTGANGLTFGAGSRLTVL.